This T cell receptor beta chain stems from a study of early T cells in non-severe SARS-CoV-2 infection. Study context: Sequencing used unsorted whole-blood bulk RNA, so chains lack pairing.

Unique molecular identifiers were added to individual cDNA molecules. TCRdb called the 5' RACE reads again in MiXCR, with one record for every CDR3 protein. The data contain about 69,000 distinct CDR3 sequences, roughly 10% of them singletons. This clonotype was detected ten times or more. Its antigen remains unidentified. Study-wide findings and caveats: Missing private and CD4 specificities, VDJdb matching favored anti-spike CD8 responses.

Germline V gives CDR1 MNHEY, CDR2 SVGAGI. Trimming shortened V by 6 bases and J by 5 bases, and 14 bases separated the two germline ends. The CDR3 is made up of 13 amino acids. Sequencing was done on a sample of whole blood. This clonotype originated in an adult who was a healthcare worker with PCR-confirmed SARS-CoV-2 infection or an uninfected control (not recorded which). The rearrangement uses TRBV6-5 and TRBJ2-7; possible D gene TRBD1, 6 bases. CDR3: CASRKGQLNEQYF. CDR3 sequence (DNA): TGTGCCAGCAGAAAAGGACAGCTTAACGAGCAGTACTTC.